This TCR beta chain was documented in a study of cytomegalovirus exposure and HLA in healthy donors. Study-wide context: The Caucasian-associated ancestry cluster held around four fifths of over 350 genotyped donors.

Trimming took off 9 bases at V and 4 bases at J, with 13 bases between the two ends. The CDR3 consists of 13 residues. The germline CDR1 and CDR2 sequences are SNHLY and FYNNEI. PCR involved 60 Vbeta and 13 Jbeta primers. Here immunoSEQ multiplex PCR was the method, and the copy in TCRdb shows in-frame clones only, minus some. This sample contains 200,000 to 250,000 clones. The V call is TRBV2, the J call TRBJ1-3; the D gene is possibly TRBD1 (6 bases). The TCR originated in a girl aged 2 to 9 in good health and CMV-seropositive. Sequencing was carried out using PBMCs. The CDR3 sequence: CARETGNGNTIYF. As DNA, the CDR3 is TGTGCCAGAGAAACAGGGAACGGAAACACCATATATTTT.